The clone carrying this T cell receptor beta chain was counted only a few times. Its antigen is still unknown. These data belong to a study of cytomegalovirus exposure and HLA in healthy donors. J was trimmed by 1 base and V by 11 bases; bases with no gene match: 10. The CDR3 runs 14 residues. Per germline, CDR1 WNHNN and CDR2 SYGVQD (reference sequence). The PCR made use of 60 Vbeta and 13 Jbeta primers. Assay: immunoSEQ multiplex PCR; the TCRdb copy retains only in-frame clones and omits some. The repertoire holds 150,000 to 200,000 clones, with 80% to 85% as singletons. Notes on the study in general: A later analysis linked 15,000 to 20,000 TCR beta sequences to HLA alleles at 0.05 false discovery rate.

The clonotype was recovered from a woman younger than 35 in good health and CMV-seronegative. V gene TRBV10-1 combines with J gene TRBJ2-7; 8 bases line up with TRBD2. The sequenced material came from PBMCs. The CDR3 DNA reads TGCGCCTCCGACCTCAGCGGGAGTTCCTACGAGCAGTACTTC. This encodes CASDLSGSSYEQYF.